These 13 T cell receptor beta chains were all obtained from the same sample, sequenced in a study of blood T cell repertoires in COVID-19. Profiling relied on immunoSEQ multiplex PCR, and the TCRdb table lists in-frame clones only, not all of them. Here the sample spans roughly 24,000 clones, more than 75% being singletons. Sequenced material: peripheral blood. All receptors derive from a woman older than 75 with acute or convalescent COVID-19.

This clone was observed a handful of times. This chain links TRBV10-3 with TRBJ1-2; the D is unclear. This CDR3 spans 13 amino acids. Trimming pared 6 bases from V and 1 base from J, leaving 9 bases between. Germline V gene data show CDR1 as ENHRY and CDR2 as SYGVKD. CDR3 sequence: CAIRDGINYGYTF. The DNA for the CDR3 is TGTGCCATCAGAGACGGGATTAACTATGGCTACACCTTC.

The V and J genes are TRBV30 and TRBJ2-5; TRBD2 agrees at 8 bases. The CDR3 is 15 residues long. Trimming removed 4 bases from V and 5 bases from J; junction bases left unmatched: 12. Germline values: CDR1 GTSNPN, CDR2 SVGIG (reference sequence). CDR3 sequence: CAWNSGGLAGETQYF. Written as DNA, the CDR3 is TGTGCCTGGAATTCTGGAGGACTAGCAGGGGAGACCCAGTACTTC. Variable domain in full (rest from reference TRBV30 and TRBJ2-5): SQTIHQWPATLVQPVGSPLSLECTVEGTSNPNLYWYRQAAGRGLQLLFYSVGIGQISSEVPQNLSASRPQDRQFILSSKKLLLSDSGFYLCAWNSGGLAGETQYFGPGTRLLVL.

This rearrangement joins TRBV3-1 (or the pseudogene TRBV3-2) to TRBJ2-6, with no clear D. V dropped 5 bases and J dropped 0 bases, with 5 bases sitting between them. Germline CDR1 reads LGHDT; CDR2 reads YNNKEL (reference sequence). The CDR3 sequence is 14 residues long. This CDR3 reads CASSGSSGANVLTF. The DNA for the CDR3 is TGTGCCAGCAGCGGCAGCTCTGGGGCCAACGTCCTGACTTTC.

This rearrangement joins TRBV9 to TRBJ1-3, with D tentatively TRBD1 (5 bases). CDR3 length equals 19 residues. V was shortened by 4 bases and J by 2 bases, with 25 bases between the two germline ends. Germline CDR1 and CDR2: SGDLS and YYNGEE. CDR3 in amino acids: CASSPEGRVGLSAGNTIYF. CDR3 DNA sequence: TGTGCCAGCAGCCCGGAGGGGAGGGTAGGGCTTTCTGCTGGAAACACCATATATTTT.

In its sample, this clone was seen once. The chain recombines TRBV3-1 (or the pseudogene TRBV3-2) with TRBJ1-3; 8 bases fit TRBD1. Germline-derived CDR1 and CDR2 are LGHDT and YNNKEL (reference sequence). V lost 4 bases, J lost 4 bases, and 3 bases stayed unmatched. The CDR3 is 14 amino acids. For the CDR3, the DNA is TGTGCCAGCAGCCTCCGACAGGGGGGAAACACCATATATTTT. Its protein is CASSLRQGGNTIYF.

This clone appeared a single time. The chain combines TRBV19 with TRBJ1-2; D possibly corresponds to TRBD1 (5 bases). The CDR3 has 11 amino acids. Germline assignment: CDR1 LNHDA and CDR2 SQIVND (reference sequence). Trimming shortened V by 6 bases and J by 8 bases, and 10 bases separated the two germline ends. CDR3 sequence reads: CASREGNGYTF. CDR3 nucleotides: TGTGCCAGTAGGGAGGGGAACGGCTACACCTTC.

This sequence joins TRBV2 and TRBJ1-2; TRBD1 might be the D (6 bases). Deletions cut 8 bases from V and 1 base from J, with 11 bases between. The CDR3 is made up of 13 amino acids. The V gene's germline CDR1 is SNHLY and CDR2 FYNNEI. DNA of the CDR3: TGTGCCAGCGACAGGAGAATTAACTATGGCTACACCTTC. This translates into CASDRRINYGYTF. Full variable domain (missing parts from reference TRBV2 and TRBJ1-2): EPEVTQTPSHQVTQMGQEVILRCVPISNHLYFYWYRQILGQKVEFLVSFYNNEISEKSEIFDDQFSVERPDGSNFTLKIRSTKLEDSAMYFCASDRRINYGYTFGSGTRLTVV.

The V and J genes are TRBV3-1 (or the pseudogene TRBV3-2) and TRBJ1-1, with D hard to call. V lost 1 base, J lost 4 bases, and 13 bases lay in between. The CDR3 extends over 15 amino acids. CDR1 and CDR2 (germline): LGHDT, YNNKEL (reference sequence). This chain's CDR3 is CASSQGTVRSTEAFF. In DNA, the CDR3 is TGTGCCAGCAGCCAAGGAACGGTTCGGAGCACTGAAGCTTTCTTT.

The V call is TRBV19, the J call TRBJ1-5, with TRBD1 matching 7 bases. Germline CDR1 and CDR2: LNHDA and SQIVND (reference sequence). The CDR3 is 17 amino acids. V lost 9 bases and J lost 3; bases outside the gene matches: 17. The CDR3 loop is CASTPMTGTRYNQPQHF. As DNA, the CDR3 is TGTGCCAGCACTCCGATGACAGGGACGCGTTACAATCAGCCCCAGCATTTT.

This chain links TRBV7-2 with TRBJ2-1, with a weak D call TRBD1 (6 bases). V lost 8 bases and J lost 0, with 20 bases in between. Germline V gene data show CDR1 as SGHTA and CDR2 as FQGNSA. The CDR3 spans 17 residues. The CDR3 region has the DNA TGTGCCAGCTCCCTGCAGGGGTCCCTCCACTCCTACAATGAGCAGTTCTTC. Encoded protein: CASSLQGSLHSYNEQFF.

The chain carries TRBV19 and TRBJ2-3; 9 bases are a match to TRBD2. Germline V gene data show CDR1 as LNHDA and CDR2 as SQIVND (reference sequence). The trim removed 6 bases at V and 4 bases at J, leaving 5 bases unmatched. This CDR3 is built from 14 residues. CDR3 coding DNA: TGTGCCAGTAGGTTAGCGGGAGCTCCAGATACGCAGTATTTT. It yields the protein CASRLAGAPDTQYF.

The rearrangement joins TRBV19 to TRBJ2-7, with a tentative D call TRBD2 (6 bases). The V end was cut by 5 bases, the J end by 0 bases, with 14 bases between. Germline V lookup: CDR1 LNHDA, CDR2 SQIVND (reference sequence). This CDR3 has 15 amino acids. CDR3 coding DNA: TGTGCCAGTAGTCCGAGGTCGGGGGTCTCCTACGAGCAGTACTTC. This sequence encodes CASSPRSGVSYEQYF.

The chain couples TRBV27 to TRBJ2-7; the match to TRBD2 covers 7 bases. V shed 2 bases and J 3 bases; nucleotides not matched to a gene: 4. CDR3 length: 14 amino acids. Germline assignment: CDR1 MNHEY and CDR2 SMNVEV (reference sequence). CDR3 sequence reads: CASSLGRELYEQYF. The DNA for the CDR3 is TGTGCCAGCAGTTTAGGGCGGGAGCTCTACGAGCAGTACTTC.